The T cell receptor (beta chain) under discussion was sequenced for a study of T cells in Graves' hyperthyroidism and ophthalmopathy. Trimming cost V 5 bases and J 9 bases, with 14 bases left between them. The CDR3 loop spans 13 amino acids. Germline CDR1 is KGHDR and CDR2 is SFDVKD. This clonotype was counted many times. Absence of ophthalmopathy progression within 18 months defined stable Graves' hyperthyroidism. Researchers took RNA transcripts and amplified the TCR beta CDR3 regions from them. TCR CDR3 underwent first-round RT-PCR with the HTBI primer set. TCRdb used MiXCR to reprocess the multiplex PCR reads, holding one entry per CDR3 protein. The sample records hundreds of thousands of distinct CDR3 sequences, 15% to 19% being singletons.

The origin of this receptor is a woman between 18 and 29 years old with Graves' hyperthyroidism. This chain links TRBV24-1 with TRBJ2-3; D might be TRBD2 (6 bases). The sequenced sample was blood. This chain's CDR3 is CATSALGGSTQYF. CDR3 DNA sequence: TGTGCCACCAGTGCCCTGGGAGGCAGCACGCAGTATTTT.